This T cell receptor beta chain stems from a study of Ad26.COV2.S vaccination and SARS-CoV-2 variants. V was pared by 3 bases and J by 5 bases, with 16 bases of the junction left unmatched. The CDR3 totals 17 residues. Germline V CDR1 and CDR2: MNHEY, SVGEGT. Treatment defined: roughly 20 received Ad26.COV2.S at low or high dose, single or two shots; about 5 received placebo; per-sample allocation not given. Collection of the samples took place on day 63 after the first injection of vaccine or placebo. Generated by immunoSEQ multiplex PCR, the TCRdb table keeps only in-frame clones and is missing some. The sample comprises some 480,000 clones, around 90% of which are singletons, and around 13% rests with the top ten.

The rearrangement links TRBV6-2 or TRBV6-3 to TRBJ2-7; 7 bases align to TRBD2. The TCR originated in a person aged 18 to 65 who received the Ad26.COV2.S COVID-19 vaccine or a placebo. The sample in question was peripheral blood, obtained in a trial of Ad26.COV2.S vaccine versus placebo. The CDR3 DNA reads as TGTGCCAGCAGTTATGGGCGGACTAGGCCCATCTACAACGAGCAGTACTTC. It is translated as CASSYGRTRPIYNEQYF.